Listed here are 6 T cell receptor beta chains from one sample, sequenced in a study of T cells in Graves' hyperthyroidism and ophthalmopathy. Regions amplified from RNA transcripts were the TCR beta CDR3 regions. During a first-round RT-PCR of the TCR CDR3, the HTBI primer set was used. TCRdb analysed the multiplex PCR reads with MiXCR anew, one entry per CDR3 protein. The sample lists roughly 500,000 distinct CDR3 sequences; roughly a quarter were seen once. The specimen sequenced was blood. The receptors were gathered from a woman aged 30 to 39 with Graves' ophthalmopathy.

In nucleotides, the CDR3 is TGCAGTGCTAGAGATGGGCACTTAAACACTGAAGCTTTCTTT. It is translated as CSARDGHLNTEAFF. This chain uses TRBV20-1 with TRBJ1-1; unclear D gene. The CDR3 runs to 14 residues. The V gene's germline CDR1 is DFQATT and CDR2 SNEGSKA (reference sequence). V shed 0 bases and J shed 2 bases, with 10 bases lying between them.

The rearrangement uses TRBV27 and TRBJ2-7, with D perhaps TRBD1 (5 bases). This CDR3 has 16 amino acids. Per germline, CDR1 MNHEY and CDR2 SMNVEV (reference sequence). Trimming stripped 4 bases from V and 3 bases from J, with 19 bases between. CDR3 region: CASSSHRKTTDYEQYF. DNA of the CDR3: TGTGCCAGCAGTTCCCATAGGAAGACGACAGACTACGAGCAGTACTTC.

In its sample, this clonotype was seen many times. The chain recombines TRBV18 with TRBJ2-5, with 7 bases that match TRBD2. The CDR3 is 15 residues long. Germline V gene data show CDR1 as KGHSH and CDR2 as LQKENI. The J segment lost 2 bases and the V segment lost 0 bases, leaving 3 bases of the junction unmatched. The CDR3 DNA reads as TGTGCCAGCTCACCACCTAGCGGGCGACAAGAGACCCAGTACTTC. Protein: CASSPPSGRQETQYF.

The chain has TRBV11-2 and TRBJ2-7, with 11 bases that match TRBD1. This CDR3 spans 15 amino acids. Germline lookup yields CDR1 SGHAT and CDR2 FQNNGV. V was pared by 6 bases and J by 3 bases, with 7 bases of the junction left unmatched. The CDR3 sequence: CASRKDRGRIYEQYF. The CDR3 DNA follows: TGTGCCAGCAGGAAGGACAGGGGGCGGATCTACGAGCAGTACTTC.

This clonotype was recorded at least ten times. V and J are TRBV2 and TRBJ2-7; 8 nucleotides match TRBD2. Germline V lookup: CDR1 SNHLY, CDR2 FYNNEI. The V gene end was trimmed by 4 bases and the J gene end by 4 bases; junction bases not matched to a gene: 6. The CDR3 runs to 14 residues. This CDR3 reads CASSAGTREYEQYF. DNA of the CDR3: TGTGCCAGCAGTGCCGGGACTAGAGAGTACGAGCAGTACTTC.

This clonotype occurred many times. The V gene is TRBV29-1, the J gene TRBJ2-5; 10 positions agree with TRBD1. The CDR3 loop spans 16 amino acids. Looked up from germline, CDR1 is SQVTM and CDR2 is ANQGSEA. V was pared by 6 bases and J by 2 bases, with 12 bases of the junction left unmatched. The CDR3 region is CSVTGQGPSVQETQYF. CDR3 bases: TGCAGCGTGACGGGACAGGGGCCATCTGTTCAAGAGACCCAGTACTTC.